A single sample gave rise to the 23 T cell receptor beta chains below, sequenced in a study of control samples from healthy donors and cancer patients. Repertoires were generated with immunoSEQ multiplex PCR, while TCRdb's copy carries only in-frame clones and drops some. The sample holds 170,000 or so clones, around 94% seen once. The sequencing sample was made of blood. The source is a woman aged 18-29 years in good health.

The chain links TRBV9 to TRBJ2-3, with D tentatively TRBD1 (5 bases). Trimming stripped 0 bases from V and 0 bases from J, with 5 bases between. This CDR3 is built from 14 residues. In germline, CDR1 is SGDLS, CDR2 YYNGEE. CDR3 coding DNA: TGTGCCAGCAGCGTAGAGGGGAGCACAGATACGCAGTATTTT. Protein product: CASSVEGSTDTQYF.

V and J are TRBV11-2 and TRBJ2-6; D unresolved. Germline loops: CDR1 SGHAT, CDR2 FQNNGV. Between the trimmed V and J ends, which lost 5 bases and 0 bases, there was a span of 14 bases. CDR3 length equals 17 residues. CDR3 sequence (DNA): TGTGCCAGCAGCCCCCGGCCGAGGTCCTCTGGGGCCAACGTCCTGACTTTC. Encoded protein: CASSPRPRSSGANVLTF.

The chain joins TRBV18 to TRBJ2-7, with D possibly being TRBD1 (6 bases). The CDR3 consists of 17 residues. In germline, CDR1 is KGHSH, CDR2 LQKENI. The germline V and J ends were trimmed by 3 bases and 9 bases, with 27 bases remaining between them. CDR3 residues: CASSPELQGNERDAQYF. CDR3 nucleotides: TGTGCCAGCTCACCTGAGCTTCAGGGGAATGAGAGAGACGCGCAGTACTTC.

V gene TRBV5-6 combines with J gene TRBJ2-5, with 9 bases matching TRBD2. Germline V gives CDR1 SGHDT, CDR2 YYEEEE. The CDR3 sequence is 15 residues long. With 1 base clipped from V and 6 bases from J, the junction kept 7 bases outside the gene matches. The CDR3 DNA reads as TGTGCCAGCAGCTTGCCTAGCGGGGTCATGCAGACCCAGTACTTC. Translated: CASSLPSGVMQTQYF.

This sequence joins TRBV27 and TRBJ1-6; D gene unclear. Germline V gives CDR1 MNHEY, CDR2 SMNVEV (reference sequence). The CDR3 loop spans 17 amino acids. V lost 2 bases and J 0 bases, leaving 11 bases between the germline ends. CDR3 residues: CASSLMFPSSYNSPLHF. The CDR3 nucleotides are TGTGCCAGCAGTTTAATGTTCCCCAGCTCCTATAATTCACCCCTCCACTTT.

This chain uses TRBV6-5 with TRBJ1-2; tentative D call: TRBD1 (6 bases). CDR3 length: 14 amino acids. The V gene's germline CDR1 is MNHEY and CDR2 SVGAGI. V lost 5 bases to trimming and J lost 6 bases, with 16 bases between them. Here the CDR3 DNA reads TGTGCCAGCAGTCGTACAGGGAGCGGAGATGGCTACACCTTC. This codes for CASSRTGSGDGYTF.

The chain uses TRBV5-1 and TRBJ1-1; D is ambiguous. Deletions cut 0 bases from V and 0 bases from J, with 15 bases between. The CDR3 is 17 amino acids. CDR1 and CDR2 (germline): SGHRS, YFSETQ. The DNA for the CDR3 is TGCGCCAGCAGCTTGGTTCCGCTCGAGGCCCTGAACACTGAAGCTTTCTTT. Amino acids: CASSLVPLEALNTEAFF. The variable domain in full, with the rest retrieved from reference TRBV5-1 and TRBJ1-1, is KAGVTQTPRYLIKTRGQQVTLSCSPISGHRSVSWYQQTPGQGLQFLFEYFSETQRNKGNFPGRFSGRQFSNSRSEMNVSTLELGDSALYLCASSLVPLEALNTEAFFGQGTRLTVV.

The genes are TRBV11-2 and TRBJ1-1, with 8 bases lining up with TRBD1. The V gene's germline CDR1 is SGHAT and CDR2 FQNNGV. Trimming at V came to 5 bases and at J to 4 bases, leaving 3 bases not matched to a gene. This CDR3 spans 13 amino acids. The CDR3 here is CASSDTGGTEAFF. CDR3 nucleotides: TGTGCCAGCAGCGATACAGGGGGCACTGAAGCTTTCTTT.

V and J are TRBV4-2 and TRBJ1-2; perhaps TRBD1 as D (5 bases). Between the trimmed V and J ends, which lost 1 base and 8 bases, there was a span of 11 bases. Germline V gives CDR1 LGHNA, CDR2 YNFKEQ. This CDR3 spans 13 amino acids. The CDR3 DNA follows: TGTGCCAGCAGCCAAGGGACAATGTTGGGCTACACCTTC. It encodes CASSQGTMLGYTF.

The rearrangement links TRBV4-2 to TRBJ1-2; TRBD1 might be the D (5 bases). This CDR3 spans 15 amino acids. Germline CDR1 and CDR2: LGHNA and YNFKEQ. V was shortened by 0 bases and J by 6 bases, with 14 bases between the two germline ends. The CDR3 spells CASSQDRGVRDGYTF. CDR3 nucleotides: TGTGCCAGCAGCCAAGATCGGGGGGTAAGGGATGGCTACACCTTC.

V and J are TRBV19 and TRBJ1-4, with D tentatively TRBD1 (5 bases). The CDR3 spans 18 residues. The germline V gene has CDR1 LNHDA and CDR2 SQIVND (reference sequence). V was pared by 5 bases and J by 0 bases, with 19 bases between. CDR3 DNA sequence: TGTGCCAGTAGTCCGAGGGAGGGACCGAGCACAACTAATGAAAAACTGTTTTTT. Its translation is CASSPREGPSTTNEKLFF.

V usage is TRBV15 and J usage is TRBJ2-3, with 8 bases matching TRBD2. CDR3 length equals 16 residues. CDR1 LNHNV and CDR2 YYDKDF come from the germline V gene (reference sequence). The J segment lost 6 bases and the V segment lost 1 base, leaving 9 bases of the junction unmatched. CDR3 protein: CATSRVPGGLGDTQYF. The CDR3 DNA follows: TGTGCCACCAGCAGAGTCCCGGGGGGGCTGGGTGATACGCAGTATTTT.

The chain has TRBV28 and TRBJ1-2; 8 nucleotides agree with TRBD1. The V gene end was trimmed by 10 bases and the J gene end by 4 bases; junction bases not matched to a gene: 14. From germline, CDR1 is MDHEN and CDR2 SYDVKM. The CDR3 spans 15 residues. The CDR3 DNA reads TGTGCCACCCTCGGTGGACAGGGCATCAGCTATGGCTACACCTTC. Translation: CATLGGQGISYGYTF.

This clone was detected once. V gene TRBV3-1 (or the pseudogene TRBV3-2) combines with J gene TRBJ2-7; D is unclear. Germline assignment: CDR1 LGHDT and CDR2 YNNKEL (reference sequence). There are 11 residues in the CDR3. The ends were cut back, 4 bases at V and 5 bases at J, with 6 bases in the middle. The CDR3 reads CASSRRNEQYF. The CDR3 DNA is TGTGCCAGCAGCCGTCGGAACGAGCAGTACTTC.

This chain joins TRBV6-5 and TRBJ1-1; D is perhaps TRBD1 (5 bases). The CDR3 length is 13 residues. Trimming shortened V by 5 bases and J by 10 bases, and 17 bases separated the two germline ends. Germline V CDR1 and CDR2: MNHEY, SVGAGI. This CDR3 reads CASSPSGGRVAFF. Here the CDR3 DNA reads TGTGCCAGCAGTCCCTCGGGGGGGAGGGTAGCTTTCTTT.

The V and J genes are TRBV14 and TRBJ1-4, with D possibly matching TRBD1 (5 bases). Germline V gives CDR1 SGHDN, CDR2 FVKESK. CDR3 length: 14 amino acids. Deletions cut 0 bases from V and 5 bases from J, with 7 bases between. CDR3 DNA sequence: TGTGCCAGCAGCCAAGATCGGGACAATGAAAAACTGTTTTTT. Translating gives CASSQDRDNEKLFF.

This chain joins TRBV7-9 and TRBJ2-7; D possibly corresponds to TRBD2 (6 bases). The germline V gene encodes CDR1 SEHNR and CDR2 FQNEAQ (reference sequence). V was shortened by 4 bases and J by 2 bases, with 9 bases between the two germline ends. This CDR3 region has 13 residues. Written as DNA, the CDR3 is TGTGCCAGCAGCTCGGGACTCACCTACGAGCAGTACTTC. Encoded protein: CASSSGLTYEQYF. Full variable domain (rest looked up from reference TRBV7-9 and TRBJ2-7): DTGVSQNPRHKITKRGQNVTFRCDPISEHNRLYWYRQTLGQGPEFLTYFQNEAQLEKSRLLSDRFSAERPKGSFSTLEIQRTEQGDSAMYLCASSSGLTYEQYFGPGTRLTVT.

This clone was recorded only once. This chain connects TRBV3-1 (or the pseudogene TRBV3-2) to TRBJ2-1; 7 bases align to TRBD2. Germline V gene data show CDR1 as LGHDT and CDR2 as YNNKEL (reference sequence). The CDR3 is made up of 17 amino acids. J gave up 4 bases and V 0 bases, and 9 bases lay outside the gene matches. The CDR3 is CASSQDLMRGKYNEQFF. CDR3 nucleotides: TGTGCCAGCAGCCAAGATCTAATGCGGGGGAAGTACAATGAGCAGTTCTTC.

This rearrangement joins TRBV6-5 to TRBJ1-3; possible D gene TRBD1, 6 bases. CDR1 is MNHEY and CDR2 is SVGAGI in the germline V gene. The CDR3 has 13 amino acids. The V and J ends lost 7 bases and 8 bases respectively, with 15 bases between them. CDR3 sequence (DNA): TGTGCCAGCACCACCTCGGGGGCGGACACCATATATTTT. It translates to CASTTSGADTIYF.

The V call is TRBV2, the J call TRBJ1-4; D is possibly TRBD1 (5 bases). The V and J ends lost 2 bases and 2 bases respectively, with 9 bases between them. CDR3 length equals 15 residues. From germline, CDR1 is SNHLY and CDR2 FYNNEI. CDR3 sequence (DNA): TGTGCCAGCAGTGAAATGGGGGATACTAATGAAAAACTGTTTTTT. This translates into CASSEMGDTNEKLFF.

The chain employs TRBV9 and TRBJ2-1; 7 bases are a match to TRBD2. Germline CDR1 reads SGDLS; CDR2 reads YYNGEE. The CDR3 runs 12 residues. V dropped 3 bases and J dropped 8; count of bases not matched to a gene: 2. CDR3 amino acids: CASSDGGYEQFF. Written as DNA, the CDR3 is TGTGCCAGCAGCGACGGGGGGTATGAGCAGTTCTTC.

This chain uses TRBV13 with TRBJ2-1; tentative D call: TRBD2 (7 bases). The V gene's germline CDR1 is PRHDT and CDR2 FYEKMQ (reference sequence). Trimming left V 3 bases short and J 8 bases short, with 20 bases between. This CDR3 comprises 16 residues. The CDR3: CASSLLRGGTMDEQFF. CDR3 in DNA: TGTGCCAGCAGCTTGCTTCGAGGGGGGACTATGGATGAGCAGTTCTTC.

This chain connects TRBV7-2 to TRBJ2-5, with D perhaps being TRBD1 or TRBD2 (5 bases each). The CDR3 contains 16 residues. The V gene's germline CDR1 is SGHTA and CDR2 FQGNSA. V lost 2 bases, J lost 5 bases, and 18 bases lay in between. The DNA of the CDR3 is TGTGCCAGCAGCTTAATAGCTAGGGGCTCGGGGGAGACCCAGTACTTC. The encoded protein is CASSLIARGSGETQYF.